Listed here are 20 T cell receptor beta chains from one sample, sequenced in a study of blood T cell repertoires in COVID-19. Sequenced by immunoSEQ multiplex PCR; TCRdb stores in-frame clones only, minus some. The top ten hold 2% to 3% of the sample, which has approximately 99,000 clones, about 90% seen once. What was sequenced was peripheral blood. Receptors were obtained from a human donor in a cohort sampled during active COVID-19.

The chain is built from TRBV29-1 and TRBJ1-4; TRBD1 aligns across 7 bases. The CDR3 is 15 residues long. Germline CDR1 and CDR2: SQVTM and ANQGSEA. Trimming took 3 bases from V and 7 from J; bases not matched to a gene: 11. The CDR3 spells CSVDSGPAGGEKLFF. CDR3 sequence (DNA): TGCAGCGTTGATTCAGGCCCGGCAGGGGGTGAAAAACTGTTTTTT.

V is TRBV5-5 and J is TRBJ1-3; D perhaps matches TRBD1 (5 bases). The CDR3 contains 14 residues. CDR1 and CDR2 from the germline V gene are SGHKS and YYEKEE (reference sequence). The V end was cut by 5 bases, the J end by 0 bases, with 9 bases between. The CDR3 bases are TGTGCCAGCAGTGTCCAGGGCTCTGGAAACACCATATATTTT. This codes for CASSVQGSGNTIYF.

This sequence joins TRBV10-1 and TRBJ2-1; D may be TRBD1 (7 bases). The CDR3 contains 14 residues. Trimming pared 8 bases from V and 0 bases from J, leaving 11 bases between. Germline CDR1 reads WNHNN; CDR2 reads SYGVQD (reference sequence). CDR3 sequence reads: CASSGGSSYNEQFF. In nucleotides, the CDR3 is TGCGCCAGCTCAGGGGGGAGCTCCTACAATGAGCAGTTCTTC.

This clone was seen once. The V and J genes are TRBV4-2 and TRBJ2-3; 8 bases line up with TRBD2. J gave up 4 bases and V 4 bases, and 10 bases lay outside the gene matches. Germline assignment: CDR1 LGHNA and CDR2 YNFKEQ. This CDR3 contains 16 residues. CDR3 sequence reads: CASSLHGTSTPDTQYF. CDR3 nucleotide sequence: TGTGCCAGCAGCCTTCACGGGACTAGTACACCAGATACGCAGTATTTT.

The chain recombines TRBV25-1 with TRBJ1-1; TRBD1 matches at 8 bases. CDR1 and CDR2 from the germline V gene are MGHDK and SYGVNS. Unmatched junction bases numbered 5, after V lost 4 bases and J lost 4 bases. This CDR3 is built from 14 residues. The CDR3 DNA reads as TGTGCCAGCAGTGCGACAGGGGTCGCCACTGAAGCTTTCTTT. Amino acids: CASSATGVATEAFF.

The CDR3 DNA is TGTGCCAGCAGCTGGGGAGACAGGGGGCTGACGGCAGCTTTCTTT. Its protein is CASSWGDRGLTAAFF. The chain joins TRBV5-6 to TRBJ1-1; 10 nucleotides agree with TRBD1. The V gene's germline CDR1 is SGHDT and CDR2 YYEEEE. There are 15 residues in the CDR3. Germline trimming cut 3 bases from V and 10 bases from J; bases unmatched to any gene: 12.

This sequence joins TRBV29-1 and TRBJ2-5, with 10 bases fitting TRBD1. V shed 4 bases, J shed 4 bases, and the junction held 3 bases outside the gene matches. The CDR3 is 13 amino acids. Germline V CDR1 and CDR2: SQVTM, ANQGSEA. CDR3 bases: TGCAGCGTTGGTGACAGGGGGCCAGAGACCCAGTACTTC. Its protein product is CSVGDRGPETQYF.

This chain links TRBV18 with TRBJ1-2, with D perhaps TRBD1 (5 bases). CDR1 is KGHSH and CDR2 is LQKENI in the germline V gene. This CDR3 region has 13 residues. V was clipped by 3 bases and J by 4 bases, with 9 bases between them. The CDR3 DNA is TGTGCCAGCTCACCCGACAGCACCTATGGCTACACCTTC. Protein sequence: CASSPDSTYGYTF.

The chain carries TRBV28 and TRBJ2-7; 9 bases align to TRBD1. The ends lost 4 bases at V and 4 bases at J; junction bases unmatched: 8. Germline CDR1 reads MDHEN; CDR2 reads SYDVKM. The CDR3 is 15 residues long. The DNA of the CDR3 is TGTGCCAGCAGTTCATGGACAGGGGCGGGATACGAGCAGTACTTC. This sequence encodes CASSSWTGAGYEQYF.

V is TRBV6-1 and J is TRBJ1-5; D is possibly TRBD1 (5 bases). CDR1 and CDR2 (germline): MNHNS, SASEGT. There are 12 residues in the CDR3. The V end lost 5 bases, the J end lost 4 bases, and 6 bases lay between the germline ends. The CDR3 sequence: CASSSGNQPQHF. The DNA for the CDR3 is TGTGCCAGCAGTTCAGGGAATCAGCCCCAGCATTTT.

The chain is built from TRBV3-1 (or the pseudogene TRBV3-2) and TRBJ1-2; 7 bases fit TRBD1. CDR3 length: 14 amino acids. The trim removed 2 bases at V and 7 bases at J, leaving 7 bases unmatched. Germline-derived CDR1 and CDR2 are LGHDT and YNNKEL (reference sequence). CDR3 bases: TGTGCCAGCAGCCAAACCGGGACAGATGGTGGCTACACCTTC. It codes for CASSQTGTDGGYTF.

J is TRBJ2-1 and V is TRBV5-8; D gene ambiguous. With 2 bases removed from V and 0 bases from J, the gap between germline ends came to 12 bases. CDR3 length equals 16 residues. The V gene's germline CDR1 is SGHTS and CDR2 YDEGEE. The CDR3 sequence: CASSFYDLSSYNEQFF. In nucleotides, the CDR3 is TGTGCCAGCAGCTTCTACGACTTGAGCTCCTACAATGAGCAGTTCTTC.

The V gene is TRBV7-6, the J gene TRBJ2-7; D gene unclear. The CDR3 extends over 14 amino acids. V lost 5 bases and J lost 6, with 17 bases in between. Germline CDR1 and CDR2: SGHVS and FNYEAQ. DNA for the CDR3: TGTGCCAGCAGCCCGAGCCTCCTAGAGCTCGAGCAGTACTTC. Translation: CASSPSLLELEQYF.

V is TRBV29-1 and J is TRBJ1-2; D uncertain. Trimming took off 4 bases at V and 2 bases at J, with 5 bases between the two ends. Per the germline V gene, CDR1 is SQVTM and CDR2 is ANQGSEA. The CDR3 loop spans 11 amino acids. The CDR3 is CSVGVNYGYTF. CDR3 nucleotides: TGCAGCGTTGGCGTAAACTATGGCTACACCTTC.

This clone was seen only a few times. The chain recombines TRBV10-3 with TRBJ2-2; D is perhaps TRBD2 (5 bases). The CDR3 sequence is 15 residues long. Trimming shortened V by 3 bases and J by 1 base, and 9 bases separated the two germline ends. Germline V gives CDR1 ENHRY, CDR2 SYGVKD. As DNA, the CDR3 is TGTGCCATCAGTGAACGGGGTTTGAACACCGGGGAGCTGTTTTTT. Translated: CAISERGLNTGELFF.

The genes are TRBV27 and TRBJ2-1; 11 nucleotides agree with TRBD2. The germline V gene encodes CDR1 MNHEY and CDR2 SMNVEV (reference sequence). V was clipped by 5 bases and J by 5 bases; unmatched bases: 5. The CDR3 loop spans 15 amino acids. The CDR3: CASSRSGRDDNEQFF. The CDR3 DNA reads as TGTGCCAGCAGTCGTAGCGGGAGGGACGACAATGAGCAGTTCTTC.

J is TRBJ2-3 and V is TRBV9, with TRBD2 matching over 11 bases. CDR3 length equals 16 residues. J gave up 6 bases and V 4 bases, and 10 bases lay outside the gene matches. Germline loops: CDR1 SGDLS, CDR2 YYNGEE. Written as DNA, the CDR3 is TGTGCCAGCAGCTCCCGTAGCGGGGGGGCCCGCGATACGCAGTATTTT. This sequence encodes CASSSRSGGARDTQYF. Full variable domain (missing parts from reference TRBV9 and TRBJ2-3): DSGVTQTPKHLITATGQRVTLRCSPRSGDLSVYWYQQSLDQGLQFLIQYYNGEERAKGNILERFSAQQFPDLHSELNLSSLELGDSALYFCASSSRSGGARDTQYFGPGTRLTVL.

Written as DNA, the CDR3 is TGCGCCAGCAGCCGCTCCAGGGACTTGAACACTGAAGCTTTCTTT. It is translated as CASSRSRDLNTEAFF. V is TRBV4-1 and J is TRBJ1-1, with D possibly TRBD1 on 5 matching bases. Trimming shortened V by 4 bases and J by 0 bases, and 12 bases separated the two germline ends. Germline V gene data show CDR1 as MGHRA and CDR2 as YSYEKL. This CDR3 region has 15 residues.

This chain joins TRBV5-1 and TRBJ2-7; 7 nucleotides match TRBD1. V was pared by 2 bases and J by 1 base, with 9 bases of the junction left unmatched. CDR1 and CDR2 (germline): SGHRS, YFSETQ. This CDR3 comprises 16 residues. As DNA, the CDR3 is TGCGCCAGCAGCTTAGACCTCGGGACAGTTTCCTACGAGCAGTACTTC. It yields the protein CASSLDLGTVSYEQYF. Drawing the rest from reference TRBV5-1 and TRBJ2-7, the complete variable domain is KAGVTQTPRYLIKTRGQQVTLSCSPISGHRSVSWYQQTPGQGLQFLFEYFSETQRNKGNFPGRFSGRQFSNSRSEMNVSTLELGDSALYLCASSLDLGTVSYEQYFGPGTRLTVT.

The V call is TRBV7-9, the J call TRBJ2-1; 7 nucleotides align to TRBD2. CDR1 and CDR2 from the germline V gene are SEHNR and FQNEAQ (reference sequence). CDR3 length: 14 amino acids. The ends lost 0 bases at V and 7 bases at J; junction bases unmatched: 3. The CDR3 sequence is CASSLAPAGNEQFF. As DNA, the CDR3 is TGTGCCAGCAGCTTAGCGCCAGCGGGAAATGAGCAGTTCTTC.